This T cell receptor (beta chain) was identified during a study of blood T cell repertoires in COVID-19. Turning to the study itself: Sources were T cells, B-cell-depleted T cells, or PBMCs; the material itself was cDNA or gDNA.

Participant ages covered about 18 to 100 years across around 22 US areas. Membership in each cohort depended on participant-reported clinical history. For recovered donors of Cohort 3, there were two negative PCRs, clearance, or symptom resolution. Method: immunoSEQ multiplex PCR; TCRdb's copy keeps in-frame clones and lacks some. Of some 250,000 clones listed, approximately 85% are singletons. The CDR3 runs to 15 residues. In germline, CDR1 is SGHNT, CDR2 YYREEE (reference sequence). V gave up 4 bases and J gave up 6 bases; unmatched junction bases: 10. Sequencing used PBMCs or T cells enriched from blood (not recorded which). The sequence was collected from a woman aged 50 to 65 who had recovered from COVID-19. The chain couples TRBV5-4 to TRBJ1-2; 9 nucleotides match TRBD1. CDR3 in DNA: TGTGCCAGCAGCCCCGACGGACAGGGGATCAATGGCTACACCTTC. It encodes CASSPDGQGINGYTF.